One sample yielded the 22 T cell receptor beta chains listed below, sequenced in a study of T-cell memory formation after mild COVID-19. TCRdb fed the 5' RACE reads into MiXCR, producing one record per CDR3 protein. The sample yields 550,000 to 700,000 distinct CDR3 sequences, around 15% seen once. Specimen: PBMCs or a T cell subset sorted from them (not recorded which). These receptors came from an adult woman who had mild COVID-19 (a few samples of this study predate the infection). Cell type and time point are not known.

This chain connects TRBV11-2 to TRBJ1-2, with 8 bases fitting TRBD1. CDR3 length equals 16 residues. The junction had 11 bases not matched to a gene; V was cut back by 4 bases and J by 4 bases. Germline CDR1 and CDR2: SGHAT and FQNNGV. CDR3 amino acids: CASSSVQGDWGYGYTF. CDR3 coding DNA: TGTGCCAGCAGCTCAGTACAGGGGGATTGGGGCTATGGCTACACCTTC.

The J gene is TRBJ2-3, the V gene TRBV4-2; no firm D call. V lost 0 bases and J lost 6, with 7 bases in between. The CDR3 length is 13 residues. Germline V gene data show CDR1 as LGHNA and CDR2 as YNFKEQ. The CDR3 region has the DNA TGTGCCAGCAGCCAAGATGTTGGGGATACGCAGTATTTT. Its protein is CASSQDVGDTQYF.

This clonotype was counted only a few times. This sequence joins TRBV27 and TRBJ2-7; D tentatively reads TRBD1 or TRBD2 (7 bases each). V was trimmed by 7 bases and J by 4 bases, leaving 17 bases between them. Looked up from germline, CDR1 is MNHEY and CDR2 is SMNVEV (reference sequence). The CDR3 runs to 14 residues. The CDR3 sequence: CASTVTGEGYEQYF. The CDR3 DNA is TGTGCCAGCACCGTTACAGGGGAGGGTTACGAGCAGTACTTC.

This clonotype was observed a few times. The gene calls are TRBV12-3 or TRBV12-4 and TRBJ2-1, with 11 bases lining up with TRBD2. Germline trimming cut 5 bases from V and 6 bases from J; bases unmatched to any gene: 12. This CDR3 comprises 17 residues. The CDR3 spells CASSRPLAGGLRNEQFF. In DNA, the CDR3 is TGTGCCAGCAGTAGACCCTTAGCGGGGGGGTTACGCAATGAGCAGTTCTTC.

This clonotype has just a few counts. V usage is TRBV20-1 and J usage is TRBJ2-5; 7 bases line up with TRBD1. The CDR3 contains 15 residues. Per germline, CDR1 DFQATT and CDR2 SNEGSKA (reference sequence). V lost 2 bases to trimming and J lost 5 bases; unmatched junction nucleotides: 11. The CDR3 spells CSARPTGAAWETQYF. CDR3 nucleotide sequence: TGCAGTGCTAGACCCACAGGGGCCGCATGGGAGACCCAGTACTTC.

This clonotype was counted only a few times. CDR3 DNA: TGTGCCAGCAGTTTGGTGGGGGGCAGAAGTGAGCAGTTCTTC. It translates to CASSLVGGRSEQFF. V usage is TRBV27 and J usage is TRBJ2-1; D may match TRBD1 or TRBD2 (6 bases each). Per the germline V gene, CDR1 is MNHEY and CDR2 is SMNVEV (reference sequence). CDR3 length: 14 residues. V was pared by 3 bases and J by 9 bases, with 15 bases between.

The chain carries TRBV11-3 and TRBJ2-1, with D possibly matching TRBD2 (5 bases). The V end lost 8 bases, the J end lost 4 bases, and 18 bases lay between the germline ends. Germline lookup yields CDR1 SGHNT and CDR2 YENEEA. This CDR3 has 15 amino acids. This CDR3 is CASGGVARSYNEQFF. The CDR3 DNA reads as TGTGCCAGCGGTGGGGTAGCGAGGAGTTACAATGAGCAGTTCTTC.

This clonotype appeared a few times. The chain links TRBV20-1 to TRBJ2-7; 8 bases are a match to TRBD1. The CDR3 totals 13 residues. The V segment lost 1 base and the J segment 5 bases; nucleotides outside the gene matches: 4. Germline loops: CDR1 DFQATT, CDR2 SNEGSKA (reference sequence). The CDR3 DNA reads TGCAGTGCTAGAGGTTCAGGGGGCAACGAGCAGTACTTC. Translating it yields CSARGSGGNEQYF.

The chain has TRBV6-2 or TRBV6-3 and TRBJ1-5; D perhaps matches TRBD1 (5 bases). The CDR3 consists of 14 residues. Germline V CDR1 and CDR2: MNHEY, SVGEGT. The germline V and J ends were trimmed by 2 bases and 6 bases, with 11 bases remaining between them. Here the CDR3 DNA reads TGTGCCAGCAGTTACATAGGGGTCGGTCAGCCCCAGCATTTT. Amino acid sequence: CASSYIGVGQPQHF.

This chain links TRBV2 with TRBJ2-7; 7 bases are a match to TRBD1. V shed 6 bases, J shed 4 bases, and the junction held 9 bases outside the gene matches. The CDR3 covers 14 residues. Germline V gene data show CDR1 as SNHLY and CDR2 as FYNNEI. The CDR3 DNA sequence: TGTGCCAGCAGCGGAGACAGGGTGAGGTACGAGCAGTACTTC. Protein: CASSGDRVRYEQYF. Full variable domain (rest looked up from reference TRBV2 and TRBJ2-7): EPEVTQTPSHQVTQMGQEVILRCVPISNHLYFYWYRQILGQKVEFLVSFYNNEISEKSEIFDDQFSVERPDGSNFTLKIRSTKLEDSAMYFCASSGDRVRYEQYFGPGTRLTVT.

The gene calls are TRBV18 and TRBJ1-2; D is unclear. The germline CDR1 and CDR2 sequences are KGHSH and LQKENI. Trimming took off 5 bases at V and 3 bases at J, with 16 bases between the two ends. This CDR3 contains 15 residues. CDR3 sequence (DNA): TGTGCCAGCTCAGCCTCATTTGGTACCTACTATGGCTACACCTTC. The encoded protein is CASSASFGTYYGYTF.

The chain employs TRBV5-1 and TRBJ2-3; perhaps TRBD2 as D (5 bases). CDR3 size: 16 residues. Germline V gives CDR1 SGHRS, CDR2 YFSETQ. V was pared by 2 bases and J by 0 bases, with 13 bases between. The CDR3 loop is CASSFWGDSSTDTQYF. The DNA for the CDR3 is TGCGCCAGCAGCTTTTGGGGAGATTCTAGCACAGATACGCAGTATTTT.

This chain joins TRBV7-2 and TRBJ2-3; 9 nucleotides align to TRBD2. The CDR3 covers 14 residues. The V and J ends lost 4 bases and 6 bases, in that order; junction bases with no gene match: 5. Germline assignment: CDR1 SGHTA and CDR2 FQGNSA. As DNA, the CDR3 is TGTGCCAGCAGCTATGGACTAGCGACGGATACGCAGTATTTT. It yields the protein CASSYGLATDTQYF.

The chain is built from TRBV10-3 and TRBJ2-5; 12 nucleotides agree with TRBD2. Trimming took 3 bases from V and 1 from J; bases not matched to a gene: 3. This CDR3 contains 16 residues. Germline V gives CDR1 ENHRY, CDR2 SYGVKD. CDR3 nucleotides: TGTGCCATCAGTGATCTAGCGGGAGGGACCCAAGAGACCCAGTACTTC. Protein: CAISDLAGGTQETQYF.

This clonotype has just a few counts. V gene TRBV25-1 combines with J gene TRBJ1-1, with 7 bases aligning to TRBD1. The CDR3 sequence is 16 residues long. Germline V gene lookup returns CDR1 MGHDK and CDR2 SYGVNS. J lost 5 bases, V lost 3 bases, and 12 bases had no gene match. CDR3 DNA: TGTGCCAGCAGTGATCCCGGGACAGTGGTAGAGACTGAAGCTTTCTTT. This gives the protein CASSDPGTVVETEAFF.

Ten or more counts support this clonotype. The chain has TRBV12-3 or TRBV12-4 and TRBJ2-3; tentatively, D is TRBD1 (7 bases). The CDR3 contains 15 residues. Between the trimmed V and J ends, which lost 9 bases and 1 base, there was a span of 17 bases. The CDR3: CASRTGGVRTDTQYF. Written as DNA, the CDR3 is TGTGCCAGTAGGACAGGAGGGGTACGCACAGATACGCAGTATTTT.

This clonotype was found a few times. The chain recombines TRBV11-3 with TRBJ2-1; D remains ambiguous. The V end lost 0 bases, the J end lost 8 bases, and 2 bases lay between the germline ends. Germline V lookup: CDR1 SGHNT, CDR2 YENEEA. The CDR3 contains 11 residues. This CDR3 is CASSLEDEQFF. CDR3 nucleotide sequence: TGTGCCAGCAGCTTAGAAGATGAGCAGTTCTTC.

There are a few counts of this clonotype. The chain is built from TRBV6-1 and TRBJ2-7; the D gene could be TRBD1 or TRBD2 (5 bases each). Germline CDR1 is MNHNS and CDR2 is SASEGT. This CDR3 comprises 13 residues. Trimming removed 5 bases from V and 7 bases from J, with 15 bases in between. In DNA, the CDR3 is TGTGCCAGCAGTAGACGGGGACGGGTGGAGCAGTACTTC. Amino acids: CASSRRGRVEQYF.

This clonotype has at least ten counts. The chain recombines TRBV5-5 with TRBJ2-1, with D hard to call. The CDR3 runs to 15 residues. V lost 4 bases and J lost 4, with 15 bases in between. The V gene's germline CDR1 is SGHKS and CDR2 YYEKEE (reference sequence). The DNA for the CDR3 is TGTGCCAGCAGCCCCTGGAGTATCGATTACAATGAGCAGTTCTTC. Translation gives CASSPWSIDYNEQFF.

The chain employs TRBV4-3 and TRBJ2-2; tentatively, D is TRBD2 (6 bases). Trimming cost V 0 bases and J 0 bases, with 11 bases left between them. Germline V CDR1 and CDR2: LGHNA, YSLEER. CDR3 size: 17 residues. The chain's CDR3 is CASSQDRLAANTGELFF. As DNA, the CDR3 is TGCGCCAGCAGCCAAGATCGGTTAGCGGCGAACACCGGGGAGCTGTTTTTT.

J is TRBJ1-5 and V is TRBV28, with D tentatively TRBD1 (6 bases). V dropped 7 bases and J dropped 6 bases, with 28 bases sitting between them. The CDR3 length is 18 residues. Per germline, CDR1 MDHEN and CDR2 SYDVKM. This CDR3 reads CASTIIRGGTGRGQPQHF. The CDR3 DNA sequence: TGTGCCAGCACCATTATCAGGGGTGGAACAGGGCGAGGTCAGCCCCAGCATTTT.

Here the CDR3 reads CASSLTGDTKNIQYF. Written as DNA, the CDR3 is TGTGCCAGCAGCTTAACGGGGGACACCAAAAACATTCAGTACTTC. The chain joins TRBV7-3 to TRBJ2-4; a weak D match, TRBD1 (6 bases). Trimming took 0 bases from V and 2 from J, leaving 8 bases between them. CDR3 length equals 15 residues. Germline values: CDR1 SGHTA, CDR2 FQGTGA.